This is a list of T cell receptor beta chains from one sample in a study of Graves' ophthalmopathy and Graves' hyperthyroidism. TCRdb called the multiplex PCR reads again in MiXCR, with one record for every CDR3 protein. The table shows around 1.1 million distinct CDR3 sequences, with 35% to 40% occurring only once. The sequenced sample consisted of peripheral blood or thyroid tissue (not recorded which). These receptors all stem from an adult man with Graves' hyperthyroidism. Each CDR3 is given with its conserved first and last residue. The D gene is left open where the match is weak. A clone size is listed for some rows: how often the clone was seen (once, few, many), or a class if it is expanded.

TRBJ2-5 TRBV11-2 few TRBD2 CASSLEDHGGLPFGETQYF TGTGCCAGCAGCTTAGAGGACCACGGGGGACTACCTTTCGGGGAGACCCAGTACTTC
TRBJ2-7 TRBV20-1 - - CSARVTQSSSSYEQYF TGCAGTGCTAGAGTCACACAGAGCTCCTCATCCTACGAGCAGTACTTC
TRBJ2-7 TRBV5-1 many - CASSLLRPGVPYEQYF TGCGCCAGCAGCTTGCTGAGGCCAGGGGTACCCTACGAGCAGTACTTC
TRBJ2-2 TRBV20-1 - - CSAPVYQPVRELFF TGCAGTGCCCCAGTGTATCAACCCGTTAGGGAGCTGTTTTTT
TRBJ1-5 TRBV20-1 - - CSARWGLETQHF TGCAGTGCTAGATGGGGGCTCGAGACCCAGCATTTT
TRBJ2-7 TRBV20-1 - - CSYSDTYEQYF TGCAGTTACTCGGACACCTACGAGCAGTACTTC
TRBJ2-7 TRBV7-8 many - CASSLAYMEQYF TGTGCCAGCAGCTTAGCGTATATGGAGCAGTACTTC
TRBJ1-2 TRBV29-1 - TRBD1 CSAVPGQVYGYTF TGCAGCGCAGTCCCGGGACAGGTCTATGGCTACACCTTC
TRBJ1-2 TRBV4-3 - TRBD1 CASSQAALSDRKGYTF TGCGCCAGCAGCCAAGCAGCCCTCTCGGACAGGAAGGGCTACACCTTC
TRBJ2-7 TRBV10-3 - - CAIWDGISYEQYF TGTGCCATATGGGACGGAATCTCCTACGAGCAGTACTTC
TRBJ2-7 TRBV27 - TRBD2 CASSLSAGVFEQYF TGTGCCAGCAGTTTATCAGCGGGGGTGTTCGAGCAGTACTTC
TRBJ1-4 TRBV7-9 - - CASSLRAFNEKLFF TGTGCCAGCAGCTTACGGGCGTTTAATGAAAAACTGTTTTTT
TRBJ2-7 TRBV7-9 - TRBD2 CASSPETSGSAYGQYF TGTGCCAGCAGCCCCGAGACTAGCGGGAGTGCCTACGGGCAGTACTTC
TRBJ1-1 TRBV19 many TRBD1 CASPPGQPSSMNTEAFF TGTGCCAGTCCTCCGGGACAGCCCTCATCCATGAACACTGAAGCTTTCTTT
TRBJ2-5 TRBV2 - TRBD1 CASKRRQGERWIQETQYF TGTGCCAGCAAACGGAGACAGGGCGAAAGGTGGATACAAGAGACCCAGTACTTC
TRBJ2-6 TRBV15 once - CATSSYGAAGANVLTF TGTGCCACCAGCAGTTACGGTGCGGCTGGGGCCAACGTCCTGACTTTC
TRBJ1-1 TRBV7-9 once TRBD1 CASSRAPGTGVFNTEAFF TGTGCCAGCAGCCGTGCTCCCGGGACAGGGGTCTTCAACACTGAAGCTTTCTTT
TRBJ1-6 TRBV30 few - CACSLVQHNSPLHF TGTGCCTGTTCCCTCGTTCAGCACAATTCACCCCTCCACTTT
TRBJ2-5 TRBV6-5 few TRBD1 CASSYFPGRGRIETQYF TGTGCCAGCAGTTACTTCCCCGGCAGGGGGCGGATAGAGACCCAGTACTTC
TRBJ2-7 TRBV20-1 - TRBD1 CSAIKRQGRSYEQYF TGCAGTGCCATCAAAAGACAGGGTCGCTCCTACGAGCAGTACTTC
TRBJ1-1 TRBV7-3 many - CASSLKGSPSTEAFF TGTGCCAGCAGCTTAAAGGGGAGCCCGAGCACTGAAGCTTTCTTT
TRBJ2-5 TRBV2 many - CASKEDGEETQYF TGTGCCAGCAAAGAAGACGGTGAGGAGACCCAGTACTTC
TRBJ1-5 TRBV6-5 many - CASSYSSPNQPQHF TGTGCCAGCAGTTACTCTTCCCCGAATCAGCCCCAGCATTTT
TRBJ1-4 TRBV19 many - CASSMGPHGGEKLFF TGTGCCAGTAGTATGGGACCTCATGGTGGTGAAAAACTGTTTTTT
TRBJ1-5 TRBV20-1 - - CSVVQGTGSSQPQHF TGCAGCGTAGTCCAGGGAACAGGGTCGAGTCAGCCCCAGCATTTT
TRBJ1-6 TRBV7-2 many - CASNLPFSPLHF TGTGCCAGCAATTTACCGTTCTCACCCCTCCACTTT
TRBJ1-3 TRBV2 many - CASSDVSSGNTIYF TGTGCCAGCAGTGATGTTAGCTCTGGAAACACCATATATTTT
TRBJ2-7 TRBV6-1 - - CASIVGGAGDYEQYF TGTGCCAGCATTGTAGGTGGGGCAGGGGATTACGAGCAGTACTTC
TRBJ2-5 TRBV29-1 - TRBD1 CSAQGDGETQYF TGCAGCGCGCAGGGGGATGGGGAGACCCAGTACTTC
TRBJ2-7 TRBV15 many TRBD1 CATSTRDRGSYEQYF TGTGCCACCAGCACCCGGGACAGGGGCTCCTACGAGCAGTACTTC
TRBJ1-4 TRBV29-1 few - CSVGQFNEKLFF TGCAGCGTTGGACAGTTCAATGAAAAACTGTTTTTT
TRBJ1-4 TRBV10-3 - - CASTKTTSSNEKLFF TGTGCCAGCACCAAAACGACATCATCGAATGAAAAACTGTTTTTT
TRBJ2-6 TRBV29-1 - - CSVEGVQLSGANVLTF TGCAGCGTTGAAGGGGTACAGCTCTCTGGGGCCAACGTCCTGACTTTC
TRBJ2-7 TRBV7-9 many - CASSLAKPAGEQYF TGTGCCAGCAGCTTAGCGAAGCCTGCGGGGGAGCAGTACTTC
TRBJ2-3 TRBV5-1 - TRBD1 CASRSTGTGSTDTQYF TGCGCCAGCAGGAGTACCGGGACAGGGAGCACAGATACGCAGTATTTT
TRBJ1-1 TRBV7-9 many - CASSPRGVNTEAFF TGTGCCAGCAGCCCAAGGGGAGTGAACACTGAAGCTTTCTTT
TRBJ2-5 TRBV19 many TRBD1 CASSIGTGDQETQYF TGTGCCAGTAGTATCGGGACAGGGGACCAAGAGACCCAGTACTTC
TRBJ1-2 TRBV20-1 few - CSARVRGYTF TGCAGTGCTAGAGTCCGGGGCTACACCTTC
TRBJ1-1 TRBV15 few - CATSRVLTGTEAFF TGTGCCACCAGCAGAGTTTTGACAGGCACTGAAGCTTTCTTT
TRBJ1-2 TRBV7-2 few - CASSFQTGNYGYTF TGTGCCAGCAGCTTTCAGACAGGCAACTATGGCTACACCTTC
TRBJ1-3 TRBV25-1 many - CASSDGIRRSSGNTIYF TGTGCCAGCAGCGATGGTATTAGACGAAGCTCTGGAAACACCATATATTTT
TRBJ1-5 TRBV7-2 - TRBD1 CASSLVWGGPGQGLNQPQHF TGTGCCAGCAGCTTAGTTTGGGGGGGTCCGGGACAGGGGTTGAATCAGCCCCAGCATTTT
TRBJ1-1 TRBV6-6 - - CASSYPSGWTEAFF TGTGCCAGCAGTTACCCATCCGGGTGGACTGAAGCTTTCTTT
TRBJ2-6 TRBV6-5 many - CASSYSIPGSNSGANVLTF TGTGCCAGCAGTTACTCGATCCCAGGGTCTAACTCTGGGGCCAACGTCCTGACTTTC
TRBJ1-2 TRBV19 - TRBD1 CASTDFGQDYGYTF TGTGCCAGTACCGATTTTGGACAGGACTATGGCTACACCTTC
TRBJ2-7 TRBV11-2 few - CASSLESGVGEQYF TGTGCCAGCAGCTTAGAGAGTGGGGTTGGCGAGCAGTACTTC
TRBJ1-6 TRBV7-8 many - CASSFNSGSSYNSPLHF TGTGCCAGCAGCTTCAACAGCGGAAGCTCCTATAATTCACCCCTCCACTTT
TRBJ1-6 TRBV9 - TRBD1 CASSYTGTDNSPLHF TGTGCCAGCAGTTACACCGGGACAGATAATTCACCCCTCCACTTT
TRBJ2-6 TRBV19 - - CASSIRGANTEAF TGTGCCAGTAGTATAAGGGGGGCGAACACTGAAGCTTTC
TRBJ1-1 TRBV6-2/TRBV6-3 few TRBD1 CAGGDRANTEAFF TGTGCCGGCGGGGACAGAGCGAACACTGAAGCTTTCTTT